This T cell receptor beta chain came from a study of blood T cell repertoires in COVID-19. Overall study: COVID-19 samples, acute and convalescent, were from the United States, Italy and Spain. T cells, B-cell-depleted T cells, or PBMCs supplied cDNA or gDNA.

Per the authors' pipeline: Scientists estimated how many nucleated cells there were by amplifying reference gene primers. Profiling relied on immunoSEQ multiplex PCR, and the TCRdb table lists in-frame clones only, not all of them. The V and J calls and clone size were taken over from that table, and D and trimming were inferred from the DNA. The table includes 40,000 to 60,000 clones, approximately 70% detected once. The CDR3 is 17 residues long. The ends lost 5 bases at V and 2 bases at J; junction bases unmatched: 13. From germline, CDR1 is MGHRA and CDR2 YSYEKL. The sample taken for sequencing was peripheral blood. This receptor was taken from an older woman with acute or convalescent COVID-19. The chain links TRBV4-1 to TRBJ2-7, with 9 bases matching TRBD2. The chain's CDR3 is CASSVQISSGSTYEQYF. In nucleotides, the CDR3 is TGCGCCAGCAGCGTTCAAATTAGTAGCGGGAGTACCTACGAGCAGTACTTC.